Shown below are 13 T cell receptor beta chains from a single sample sequenced in a study of STAT3 mutations in large granular lymphocyte leukemia (dated by TCRdb to the late 2010s). Here is what the overall study found, with its caveats: All T-LGLL patients had at least one immunodominant TCRbeta clonotype, and roughly half had multiple immunodominant subclonotypes.

The library relied on the immunoSEQ multiplex PCR assay. Entries here come from immuneACCESS through TCRdb and include only in-frame sequences with V and J called. Some clones fail to appear in such tables; in the studies checked, an unresolved V gene covers under half of the shortfall, and the cause of the remainder is unknown. Present in this sample are around 8,000 clones, roughly 91% of which were seen just once. Of the sample, under 50% is held by the ten largest clones. No antigen has been assigned to these receptors. The sequenced material came from peripheral blood mononuclear cells. The receptors come from a man over 45 with T-cell large granular lymphocyte leukemia. Some clones in this sample may be carry-over from other donors' samples. The age is the age at diagnosis.

The CDR3 reads CASGLVGLAGGSSYNEQFF. In DNA, the CDR3 is TGTGCTAGTGGTTTGGTAGGACTAGCGGGAGGGAGCTCCTACAATGAGCAGTTCTTC. The chain couples TRBV12-5 to TRBJ2-1; TRBD2 matches at 15 bases. CDR3 length: 19 residues. V shed 0 bases and J 0 bases; nucleotides not matched to a gene: 3. The V gene's germline CDR1 is LGHNT and CDR2 FRNRAP.

The chain combines TRBV29-1 with TRBJ2-5; D not certain. Trimming left V 4 bases short and J 1 base short, with 16 bases between. The CDR3 runs 15 residues. Germline CDR1 SQVTM, CDR2 ANQGSEA. The CDR3 sequence: CSVGRRRTTQETQYF. The CDR3 DNA reads TGCAGCGTTGGGCGAAGACGGACCACCCAAGAGACCCAGTACTTC.

This sequence joins TRBV19 and TRBJ2-7, with TRBD1 matching 11 bases. The CDR3 spans 18 residues. The J segment lost 4 bases and the V segment lost 2 bases, leaving 13 bases of the junction unmatched. The V gene's germline CDR1 is LNHDA and CDR2 SQIVND (reference sequence). Written as DNA, the CDR3 is TGTGCCAGTAGTATAAAGTCCCCGCGGACAGGGGGCCGGTACGAGCAGTACTTC. Translated, it gives CASSIKSPRTGGRYEQYF.

The CDR3 protein is CASSIEVLAESTDTQYF. The CDR3 coding sequence is TGTGCCAGTAGTATAGAAGTCCTAGCGGAGAGCACAGATACGCAGTATTTT. J is TRBJ2-3 and V is TRBV19, with 7 bases aligning to TRBD2. V trimming: 0 bases; J trimming: 0 bases; junction bases outside the gene matches: 6. The CDR3 is made up of 17 amino acids. The germline V gene encodes CDR1 LNHDA and CDR2 SQIVND (reference sequence).

The chain is built from TRBV5-1 and TRBJ1-4; D perhaps matches TRBD1 (5 bases). V lost 0 bases, J lost 6 bases, and 9 bases lay in between. Germline assignment: CDR1 SGHRS and CDR2 YFSETQ. This CDR3 is built from 14 residues. The CDR3 coding sequence is TGCGCCAGCAGCTTGGGTGGGACGGATGAAAAACTGTTTTTT. Its translation: CASSLGGTDEKLFF.

The V gene is TRBV12-5, the J gene TRBJ2-1; no clear D gene. This CDR3 comprises 8 residues. Germline V gives CDR1 LGHNT, CDR2 FRNRAP. The germline V and J ends were trimmed by 7 bases and 8 bases, with 0 bases remaining between them. CDR3 loop: CASDEQFF. The DNA for the CDR3 is TGTGCTAGTGATGAGCAGTTCTTC. The whole variable domain, filled in from reference TRBV12-5 and TRBJ2-1, reads DARVTQTPRHKVTEMGQEVTMRCQPILGHNTVFWYRQTMMQGLELLAYFRNRAPLDDSGMPKDRFSAEMPDATLATLKIQPSEPRDSAVYFCASDEQFFGPGTRLTVL.

The V and J genes are TRBV9 and TRBJ2-3; 10 bases align to TRBD2. This CDR3 region has 15 residues. V lost 1 base and J lost 1; bases outside the gene matches: 0. Germline V CDR1 and CDR2: SGDLS, YYNGEE. The CDR3 nucleotides are TGTGCCAGCAGCGTACTAGCGGGAGGCACAGATACGCAGTATTTT. Its protein product is CASSVLAGGTDTQYF.

This chain joins TRBV28 and TRBJ2-7; 8 nucleotides match TRBD2. The length of the CDR3 is 16 residues. Losses at the gene ends were 4 bases for V and 1 base for J; bases not matched to a gene: 9. CDR1 is MDHEN and CDR2 is SYDVKM in the germline V gene. DNA for the CDR3: TGTGCCAGCAGTTCCCCCGCGGGAGGCCGATCCTACGAGCAGTACTTC. It yields the protein CASSSPAGGRSYEQYF.

The chain has TRBV11-2 and TRBJ2-7; D is undetermined. This CDR3 contains 14 residues. The V end was cut by 6 bases, the J end by 4 bases, with 16 bases between. Germline values: CDR1 SGHAT, CDR2 FQNNGV. CDR3: CASSSDGSRYEQYF. CDR3 coding DNA: TGTGCCAGCAGTTCGGATGGTAGTAGGTACGAGCAGTACTTC.

The J gene is TRBJ2-3, the V gene TRBV6-1; 9 bases agree with TRBD1. The CDR3 has 15 amino acids. The trim removed 6 bases at V and 2 bases at J, leaving 6 bases unmatched. The germline V gene encodes CDR1 MNHNS and CDR2 SASEGT. The CDR3 loop reads CASRGGQGNTDTQYF. The CDR3 DNA sequence: TGTGCCAGCAGGGGGGGACAGGGAAACACAGATACGCAGTATTTT.

This chain connects TRBV14 to TRBJ2-7; 7 bases match TRBD1. V dropped 4 bases and J dropped 3; count of bases not matched to a gene: 6. Per germline, CDR1 SGHDN and CDR2 FVKESK. This CDR3 comprises 14 residues. Here the CDR3 reads CASSRDSQSYEQYF. Here the CDR3 DNA reads TGTGCCAGCAGCCGGGACAGCCAAAGCTACGAGCAGTACTTC.

V gene TRBV5-4 combines with J gene TRBJ2-2; TRBD1 might be the D (5 bases). Trimming removed 1 base from V and 2 bases from J, with 12 bases in between. Germline assignment: CDR1 SGHNT and CDR2 YYREEE (reference sequence). The CDR3 is 16 amino acids. CDR3: CASSLWVGVNTGELFF. In DNA form, the CDR3 reads TGTGCCAGCAGCTTGTGGGTAGGGGTTAACACCGGGGAGCTGTTTTTT.

The V and J genes are TRBV4-1 and TRBJ1-1, with D possibly TRBD1 on 5 matching bases. The CDR3 contains 13 residues. The germline V gene has CDR1 MGHRA and CDR2 YSYEKL. V lost 6 bases to trimming and J lost 6 bases, with 14 bases between them. The DNA for the CDR3 is TGCGCCAGCAGGTTGCAGGGAGGGGCTGAAGCTTTCTTT. Its translation is CASRLQGGAEAFF.